This TCR beta chain derives from a study of OX40 agonist ivuxolimab in advanced cancers. The germline V gene encodes CDR1 MNHEY and CDR2 SMNVEV (reference sequence). This CDR3 region has 17 residues. With 0 bases removed from V and 0 bases from J, the gap between germline ends came to 12 bases. Only in-frame clones appear in the TCRdb table, and some are missing; sequencing was by immunoSEQ multiplex PCR. Of tens of thousands of clones listed, about 91% are singletons. The receptor's source is an adult with an advanced solid tumor such as melanoma, head and neck, liver or kidney cancer. The sample here was CD4+ or CD8+ T cells sorted from blood, taken in a trial of the OX40 agonist ivuxolimab. The chain has TRBV27 and TRBJ1-5; weak D call: TRBD1 (6 bases). This chain's CDR3 is CASSLSGQPTSNQPQHF. The CDR3 region has the DNA TGTGCCAGCAGTTTATCTGGACAGCCCACTAGCAATCAGCCCCAGCATTTT.